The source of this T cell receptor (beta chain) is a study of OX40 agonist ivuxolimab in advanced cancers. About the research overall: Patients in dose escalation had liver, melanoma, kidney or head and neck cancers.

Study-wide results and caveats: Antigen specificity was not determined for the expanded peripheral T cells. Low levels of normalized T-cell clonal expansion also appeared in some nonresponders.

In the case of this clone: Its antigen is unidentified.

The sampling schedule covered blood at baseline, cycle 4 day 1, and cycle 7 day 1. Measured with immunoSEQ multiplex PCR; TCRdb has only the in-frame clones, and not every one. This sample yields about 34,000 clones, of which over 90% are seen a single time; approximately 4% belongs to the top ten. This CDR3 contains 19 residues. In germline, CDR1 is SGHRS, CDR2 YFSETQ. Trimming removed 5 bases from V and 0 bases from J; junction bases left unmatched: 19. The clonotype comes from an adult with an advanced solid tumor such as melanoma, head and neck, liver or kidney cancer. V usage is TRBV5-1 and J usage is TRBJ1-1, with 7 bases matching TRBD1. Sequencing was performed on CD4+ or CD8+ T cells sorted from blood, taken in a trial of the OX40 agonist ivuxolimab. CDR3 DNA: TGCGCCAGCAGTCACGACAGGGCCCTGTCGCCCTCCATGAACACTGAAGCTTTCTTT. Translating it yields CASSHDRALSPSMNTEAFF.